Listed below are T cell receptor beta chains from one sample, sequenced in a study of early T cells in non-severe SARS-CoV-2 infection. TCRdb reanalysed the 5' RACE reads using MiXCR and keeps one entry per CDR3 protein. The sample yields about 26,000 distinct CDR3 sequences, about 4% seen once. Sequenced: whole blood. The receptors derive from an adult who was a healthcare worker with PCR-confirmed SARS-CoV-2 infection or an uninfected control (not recorded which). Each CDR3 is given with its conserved first and last residue. A D gene is named only where the DNA matches it firmly. Some rows mark clone size as missing; the rest say once, few, many or name a class of expanded clone.

CDR3 DNA,CDR3 protein,CDR3 length,clone size,D gene,J gene,V gene
TGCAGTGTCGACAGCCGGGAGGGTAACATTCAGTACTTC,CSVDSREGNIQYF,13,medium-sized,TRBD2,TRBJ2-4,TRBV20-1
TGCGCCAGCAGCCGTAGCGGGGCCCTTCAGTACAATGAGCAGTTCTTC,CASSRSGALQYNEQFF,16,many,TRBD2,TRBJ2-1,TRBV10-1
TGTGCCAGCAGTTACTCGTCCCGAAGGAACACTGAAGCTTTCTTT,CASSYSSRRNTEAFF,15,many,-,TRBJ1-1,TRBV6-5
TGTGCCAGCAGACGGACTAGCGGGGGCTACAATGAGCAGTTCTTC,CASRRTSGGYNEQFF,15,many,TRBD2,TRBJ2-1,TRBV6-1
TGCGCCACCTCGGGGGTTGGGACCCAGGGTGAGCAGTTCTTC,CATSGVGTQGEQFF,14,many,-,TRBJ2-1,TRBV5-1
TGTGCCAGCAGCCTAGGGACTCCTGAGCAGTTCTTC,CASSLGTPEQFF,12,many,-,TRBJ2-1,TRBV7-2
TGTGCCAGCAGCCCCCTTACAGGGGGCAATGAGCAGTTCTTC,CASSPLTGGNEQFF,14,many,TRBD1,TRBJ2-1,TRBV9
TGTGCCAGCAGCGCCTACAGGGTCGAGGACACCGGGGAGCTGTTTTTT,CASSAYRVEDTGELFF,16,-,-,TRBJ2-2,TRBV7-9
TGTGCCAGCACCCGGACGGATAGAGATGAGCAGTTCTTC,CASTRTDRDEQFF,13,many,-,TRBJ2-1,TRBV12-3/TRBV12-4
TGTGCCAGCAGCTCCACTAGCGGGAGGGCCTTC,CASSSTSGRAF,11,many,TRBD2,TRBJ2-7,TRBV5-8
TGTGCCAGCAGCCAACAGGGGATCGGCTACGAGCAGTACTTC,CASSQQGIGYEQYF,14,many,TRBD1,TRBJ2-7,TRBV7-6
TGTGCCAGCTATCCGGGGGTGAGGTTAGGACAAGGCACAGATACGCAGTATTTT,CASYPGVRLGQGTDTQYF,18,medium-sized,-,TRBJ2-3,TRBV7-8
TGCGCCAGCAGCTTAGCCACTGGGGCCAACGTCCTGACTTTC,CASSLATGANVLTF,14,many,-,TRBJ2-6,TRBV5-1
TGTGCCAGCAGCGTAGCTGGGACACCGAACACTGAAGCTTTCTTT,CASSVAGTPNTEAFF,15,many,-,TRBJ1-1,TRBV9
TGTGCCACCAGCAGAGATCCCCGGACGCCGCCGTACTTC,CATSRDPRTPPYF,13,-,-,TRBJ2-5,TRBV15
TGCGCCAGCAGCAAAGGGACAGGGTATTCCTACGAGCAGTACTTC,CASSKGTGYSYEQYF,15,many,TRBD1,TRBJ2-7,TRBV5-1